The clone carrying this T cell receptor (beta chain) was seen just once. Its matching antigen is unknown. Method: immunoSEQ multiplex PCR; TCRdb's copy keeps in-frame clones and lacks some. There are 850,000 to 1,100,000 clones in the sample; 77% occur only once, and 0.89% lies in the top ten. V shed 3 bases, J shed 2 bases, and the junction held 9 bases outside the gene matches. The CDR3 totals 17 residues. The germline V gene has CDR1 LNHDA and CDR2 SQIVND (reference sequence). This entry is derived from a study of shared clonotypes between healthy human individuals. Study-wide results and limits: Generation probabilities of non-shared clonotypes were lower (relative to those shared by all four donors). As a rule, naive subsets had a larger estimated richness than memory subsets.

Negatively enriched CD4+ T cells were divided by CD45RA into naive and memory. This sequence joins TRBV19 and TRBJ1-1; 10 bases are a match to TRBD1. This TCR was recovered from a man between 18 and 29 years old in good health. Some clones in this sample may be carry-over from other donors' samples. Sequenced sample: memory CD4+ T cells from PBMCs. Subset specified: CD45RA-negative fraction. The CDR3: CASSINWGDRGNTEAFF. DNA of the CDR3: TGTGCCAGTAGTATTAACTGGGGGGACAGGGGAAACACTGAAGCTTTCTTT.